This T cell receptor (beta chain) was recorded in a study of control samples from healthy donors and cancer patients. Trimming removed 3 bases from V and 2 bases from J, with 10 bases in between. Germline assignment: CDR1 KGHDR and CDR2 SFDVKD. There are 15 residues in the CDR3. TCRdb's copy holds only in-frame clones and misses some; the assay was immunoSEQ multiplex PCR. The sample includes some 210,000 clones, about 90% of them seen just once. The sequencing input was blood. The chain links TRBV24-1 to TRBJ2-1; D unresolved. The TCR originated in a man aged 30-40 years in good health. The CDR3 sequence is CATSDGSGPYNEQFF. The CDR3 DNA follows: TGTGCCACCAGTGATGGGTCAGGCCCCTACAATGAGCAGTTCTTC.